Below are 32 T cell receptor beta chains sequenced from a single sample in a study of blood T cell repertoires in COVID-19. Data came from immunoSEQ multiplex PCR; TCRdb stores just in-frame clones and leaves some out. The table shows over 250,000 clones, with approximately 84% occurring only once. Material: peripheral blood. All receptors derive from a human donor with COVID-19, enrolled during active disease. The donor label of this sample is uncertain.

CDR3 residues: CASSLMTGRNSPLHF. Written as DNA, the CDR3 is TGTGCCAGCAGTTTAATGACAGGACGAAATTCACCCCTCCACTTT. V usage is TRBV27 and J usage is TRBJ1-6, with D perhaps TRBD1 (6 bases). Germline-derived CDR1 and CDR2 are MNHEY and SMNVEV (reference sequence). Deletions cut 2 bases from V and 7 bases from J, with 12 bases between. CDR3 length: 15 residues.

The chain links TRBV9 to TRBJ2-2; D is ambiguous. Germline V gene sequence: CDR1 SGDLS, CDR2 YYNGEE. The CDR3 extends over 13 amino acids. V was shortened by 1 base and J by 5 bases, with 6 bases between the two germline ends. The CDR3 bases are TGTGCCAGCAGCGTACAGAGGACCGGGGAGCTGTTTTTT. Amino acids: CASSVQRTGELFF.

This chain uses TRBV6-6 with TRBJ1-5, with 10 bases that match TRBD1. V shed 2 bases, J shed 7 bases, and the junction held 8 bases outside the gene matches. Germline CDR1 MNHNY, CDR2 SVGAGI (reference sequence). The CDR3 runs 16 residues. This CDR3 reads CASSYNPGQGGQPQHF. For the CDR3, the DNA is TGTGCCAGCAGTTACAACCCCGGACAGGGGGGGCAGCCCCAGCATTTT.

This sequence joins TRBV5-1 and TRBJ1-4, with 9 bases matching TRBD1. This CDR3 is 15 amino acids long. Germline CDR1 and CDR2: SGHRS and YFSETQ. Germline trimming cut 0 bases from V and 8 bases from J; bases unmatched to any gene: 5. The CDR3 sequence is CASSLEGQGREKLFF. CDR3 nucleotides: TGCGCCAGCAGCTTGGAGGGACAGGGTCGGGAAAAACTGTTTTTT.

The rearrangement joins TRBV19 to TRBJ1-4, with D maybe TRBD1 (6 bases). Trimming left V 4 bases short and J 5 bases short, with 14 bases between. Germline-derived CDR1 and CDR2 are LNHDA and SQIVND (reference sequence). This CDR3 has 15 amino acids. The CDR3 bases are TGTGCCAGTAGTAGGCGACAGGTTGGGAATGAAAAACTGTTTTTT. Encoded protein: CASSRRQVGNEKLFF. Looking up the rest from reference TRBV19 and TRBJ1-4 gives the full variable domain: DGGITQSPKYLFRKEGQNVTLSCEQNLNHDAMYWYRQDPGQGLRLIYYSQIVNDFQKGDIAEGYSVSREKKESFPLTVTSAQKNPTAFYLCASSRRQVGNEKLFFGSGTQLSVL.

The V gene is TRBV5-6, the J gene TRBJ1-1; 9 bases match TRBD1. V dropped 5 bases and J dropped 3; count of bases not matched to a gene: 5. CDR3 length equals 14 residues. Germline CDR1 SGHDT, CDR2 YYEEEE. CDR3 in amino acids: CASRNRGRYTEAFF. The DNA for the CDR3 is TGTGCCAGCAGAAACAGGGGGCGGTACACTGAAGCTTTCTTT.

This chain links TRBV3-1 (or the pseudogene TRBV3-2) with TRBJ2-1; 7 bases are shared with TRBD2. The CDR3 extends over 15 amino acids. Trimming at V came to 0 bases and at J to 15 bases, leaving 14 bases not matched to a gene. Germline V lookup: CDR1 LGHDT, CDR2 YNNKEL (reference sequence). CDR3 nucleotide sequence: TGTGCCAGCAGCCAAGATATGGGGGAAACGGGAGGAGTGTTCTTC. It codes for CASSQDMGETGGVFF.

The genes are TRBV7-8 and TRBJ2-1, with TRBD2 matching 9 bases. Germline CDR1 is SGHVS and CDR2 is FQNEAQ. The CDR3 totals 18 residues. V was pared by 2 bases and J by 4 bases, with 12 bases of the junction left unmatched. CDR3 residues: CASSLITRLAGLYNEQFF. In nucleotides, the CDR3 is TGTGCCAGCAGCTTAATAACTAGGCTAGCGGGATTATACAATGAGCAGTTCTTC.

The CDR3, as DNA: TGTGCCAGCAGCCCCGGGGACTCCTACTACGAGCAGTACTTC. This translates into CASSPGDSYYEQYF. The rearrangement links TRBV9 to TRBJ2-7; maybe TRBD2 (6 bases). This CDR3 is 14 amino acids long. V lost 4 bases and J 3 bases, leaving 14 bases between the germline ends. Per the germline V gene, CDR1 is SGDLS and CDR2 is YYNGEE.

The chain combines TRBV18 with TRBJ2-7; tentative D call: TRBD2 (6 bases). The CDR3 loop spans 18 amino acids. V was cut by 2 bases and J by 3 bases, with 23 bases left in between. The germline V gene encodes CDR1 KGHSH and CDR2 LQKENI. The CDR3 sequence: CASSPEVPSYGGVYEQYF. The CDR3 DNA reads TGTGCCAGCTCACCAGAGGTACCCTCGTATGGCGGGGTCTACGAGCAGTACTTC. The full variable domain, in which reference TRBV18 and TRBJ2-7 provide the parts outside the CDR3, is NAGVMQNPRHLVRRRGQEARLRCSPMKGHSHVYWYRQLPEEGLKFMVYLQKENIIDESGMPKERFSAEFPKEGPSILRIQQVVRGDSAAYFCASSPEVPSYGGVYEQYFGPGTRLTVT.

The rearrangement joins TRBV28 to TRBJ1-4; D call uncertain. This CDR3 region has 11 residues. Germline assignment: CDR1 MDHEN and CDR2 SYDVKM. V was trimmed by 6 bases and J by 5 bases, leaving 4 bases between them. The CDR3 bases are TGTGCCAGCAGCCTCAATGAAAAACTGTTTTTT. It encodes CASSLNEKLFF.

The V gene is TRBV27, the J gene TRBJ2-1; TRBD2 agrees at 8 bases. Germline CDR1 reads MNHEY; CDR2 reads SMNVEV (reference sequence). With V trimmed by 3 bases and J by 4 bases, 5 bases remained unmatched. The CDR3 is 15 amino acids. CDR3 sequence: CASSLQRGPYNEQFF. For the CDR3, the DNA is TGTGCCAGCAGTTTGCAGCGGGGGCCTTACAATGAGCAGTTCTTC.

The genes are TRBV18 and TRBJ2-5; 7 positions match TRBD2. Per germline, CDR1 KGHSH and CDR2 LQKENI. There are 16 residues in the CDR3. With 4 bases clipped from V and 4 bases from J, the junction kept 12 bases outside the gene matches. The CDR3 DNA follows: TGTGCCAGCTCACTAATACCCGGGAGGAAGGGAGAGACCCAGTACTTC. Protein: CASSLIPGRKGETQYF.

The chain links TRBV29-1 to TRBJ2-3, with D maybe TRBD2 (6 bases). This CDR3 comprises 16 residues. V was clipped by 5 bases and J by 2 bases, with 20 bases between them. CDR1 SQVTM and CDR2 ANQGSEA come from the germline V gene. The CDR3 bases are TGCAGCGTTCGTGGTTTGGGCGGGGTTAACACAGATACGCAGTATTTT. Amino acid sequence: CSVRGLGGVNTDTQYF.

The chain joins TRBV28 to TRBJ2-1; perhaps TRBD2 as D (6 bases). The CDR3 runs to 13 residues. From germline, CDR1 is MDHEN and CDR2 SYDVKM. The V and J ends lost 3 bases and 6 bases respectively, with 9 bases between them. The CDR3 loop is CASSFAGSNEQFF. The CDR3 DNA sequence: TGTGCCAGCAGTTTCGCCGGGAGCAATGAGCAGTTCTTC.

This chain connects TRBV28 to TRBJ2-7, with TRBD1 matching over 7 bases. The CDR3 has 15 residues. Losses at the gene ends were 4 bases for V and 5 bases for J; bases not matched to a gene: 11. In germline, CDR1 is MDHEN, CDR2 SYDVKM. The DNA of the CDR3 is TGTGCCAGCAGTTCCCGACAGGGTGTATCGGACGAGCAGTACTTC. Residues: CASSSRQGVSDEQYF. Together with reference TRBV28 and TRBJ2-7, the CDR3 gives the full variable domain: DVKVTQSSRYLVKRTGEKVFLECVQDMDHENMFWYRQDPGLGLRLIYFSYDVKMKEKGDIPEGYSVSREKKERFSLILESASTNQTSMYLCASSSRQGVSDEQYFGPGTRLTVT.

This chain links TRBV27 with TRBJ1-1, with D hard to call. V was pared by 3 bases and J by 7 bases, with 15 bases between. There are 14 residues in the CDR3. Looked up from germline, CDR1 is MNHEY and CDR2 is SMNVEV (reference sequence). The CDR3 DNA is TGTGCCAGCAGTTTCGTCCCTCCTACTGATGAAGCTTTCTTT. It codes for CASSFVPPTDEAFF.

The J gene is TRBJ2-1, the V gene TRBV5-4, with 11 bases matching TRBD2. With 0 bases clipped from V and 7 bases from J, the junction kept 3 bases outside the gene matches. Germline CDR1 reads SGHNT; CDR2 reads YYREEE (reference sequence). The CDR3 runs 15 residues. The chain's CDR3 is CASSLGLAGPNEQFF. The CDR3 bases are TGTGCCAGCAGCTTGGGACTAGCGGGACCGAATGAGCAGTTCTTC. Variable domain in full (rest from reference TRBV5-4 and TRBJ2-1): ETGVTQSPTHLIKTRGQQVTLRCSSQSGHNTVSWYQQALGQGPQFIFQYYREEENGRGNFPPRFSGLQFPNYSSELNVNALELDDSALYLCASSLGLAGPNEQFFGPGTRLTVL.

The rearrangement links TRBV12-5 to TRBJ2-3, with D possibly TRBD2 on 5 matching bases. This CDR3 has 15 amino acids. Germline V lookup: CDR1 LGHNT, CDR2 FRNRAP. Trimming took 1 base from V and 5 from J, leaving 13 bases between them. CDR3 DNA: TGTGCTAGTGGTTTGGACGGACTTGGAGAAGATACGCAGTATTTT. Protein product: CASGLDGLGEDTQYF.

The genes are TRBV3-1 (or the pseudogene TRBV3-2) and TRBJ2-7, with D possibly being TRBD2 (5 bases). The germline CDR1 and CDR2 sequences are LGHDT and YNNKEL (reference sequence). The V gene lost 1 base and the J gene lost 3 bases, with 13 bases spanning the gap. CDR3 length: 15 residues. CDR3 in DNA: TGTGCCAGCAGCCAAGGCCCTGGACTGAGCTACGAGCAGTACTTC. As protein: CASSQGPGLSYEQYF.

This clone has just a few counts. The chain employs TRBV18 and TRBJ2-3; no firm D call. The CDR3 has 16 residues. Per germline, CDR1 KGHSH and CDR2 LQKENI. Trimming cost V 3 bases and J 1 base, with 14 bases left between them. This CDR3 reads CASSPIRNGGTDTQYF. CDR3 sequence (DNA): TGTGCCAGCTCACCGATTAGGAATGGAGGCACAGATACGCAGTATTTT.

The genes are TRBV27 and TRBJ2-5, with 12 nucleotides matching TRBD2. Germline V gene lookup returns CDR1 MNHEY and CDR2 SMNVEV (reference sequence). J was trimmed by 6 bases and V by 5 bases; bases with no gene match: 7. The CDR3 extends over 15 amino acids. The CDR3 reads CASSPLAGGPKTQYF. The CDR3 bases are TGTGCCAGCAGTCCCCTAGCGGGAGGGCCGAAGACCCAGTACTTC.

The V call is TRBV28, the J call TRBJ1-2, with no clear D. Trimming pared 2 bases from V and 8 bases from J, leaving 18 bases between. Germline-derived CDR1 and CDR2 are MDHEN and SYDVKM. The CDR3 consists of 15 residues. The CDR3 DNA is TGTGCCAGCAGTTTAGGGCACGGTCGCCGACGCGGCTACACCTTC. The encoded protein is CASSLGHGRRRGYTF.

This chain uses TRBV27 with TRBJ2-7; 7 nucleotides match TRBD1. The V and J ends lost 4 bases and 3 bases, in that order; junction bases with no gene match: 6. Germline-derived CDR1 and CDR2 are MNHEY and SMNVEV (reference sequence). This CDR3 has 14 residues. The CDR3 sequence: CASSSTAGGYEQYF. CDR3 DNA sequence: TGTGCCAGCAGTTCCACCGCAGGGGGCTACGAGCAGTACTTC.

J is TRBJ2-7 and V is TRBV2, with 7 bases lining up with TRBD1. Trimming took 6 bases from V and 2 from J; bases not matched to a gene: 4. Germline V gene lookup returns CDR1 SNHLY and CDR2 FYNNEI. This CDR3 has 13 residues. CDR3 protein: CASRGTGAYEQYF. As DNA, the CDR3 is TGTGCCAGCAGGGGTACAGGGGCCTACGAGCAGTACTTC.

V usage is TRBV5-4 and J usage is TRBJ2-2; D gene unclear. The V gene lost 4 bases and the J gene lost 2 bases, with 3 bases spanning the gap. The CDR3 totals 12 residues. Germline values: CDR1 SGHNT, CDR2 YYREEE (reference sequence). The DNA of the CDR3 is TGTGCCAGCAGCCGTAACACCGGGGAGCTGTTTTTT. Translated, it gives CASSRNTGELFF.

V is TRBV28 and J is TRBJ2-7; 10 bases are a match to TRBD2. J was trimmed by 0 bases and V by 6 bases; bases with no gene match: 5. This CDR3 spans 15 amino acids. CDR1 is MDHEN, CDR2 SYDVKM, per germline. The CDR3 DNA is TGTGCCAGCAGCCTAGCGGGAGCTTCCTCCTACGAGCAGTACTTC. This codes for CASSLAGASSYEQYF.

This rearrangement joins TRBV7-2 to TRBJ1-2, with a weak D call TRBD1 (5 bases). V was clipped by 1 base and J by 4 bases, with 22 bases between them. Germline V gene lookup returns CDR1 SGHTA and CDR2 FQGNSA. CDR3 length: 18 residues. CDR3 coding DNA: TGTGCCAGCAGCTTAGATGGGCAGGGAATATCAGTTCTCTATGGCTACACCTTC. The encoded protein is CASSLDGQGISVLYGYTF.

V is TRBV2 and J is TRBJ1-2, with D unclear. The CDR3 length is 12 residues. V gave up 7 bases and J gave up 3 bases, with 9 bases separating them. Germline V gene sequence: CDR1 SNHLY, CDR2 FYNNEI. DNA of the CDR3: TGTGCCAGCAAGCGGGAATACTATGGCTACACCTTC. Its translation: CASKREYYGYTF. The whole variable domain, remainder taken from reference TRBV2 and TRBJ1-2, is EPEVTQTPSHQVTQMGQEVILRCVPISNHLYFYWYRQILGQKVEFLVSFYNNEISEKSEIFDDQFSVERPDGSNFTLKIRSTKLEDSAMYFCASKREYYGYTFGSGTRLTVV.

This clone was counted a single time. This specimen includes other DNA sequences encoding the same CDR3. In DNA form, the CDR3 reads TGTGCCAGCTCACCCGGGACAGGACAAGAGACCCAGTACTTC. Its protein is CASSPGTGQETQYF. The chain is built from TRBV18 and TRBJ2-5; TRBD1 matches at 8 bases. CDR3 length: 14 residues. V trimming: 3 bases; J trimming: 2 bases; junction bases outside the gene matches: 2. CDR1 KGHSH and CDR2 LQKENI come from the germline V gene. The whole variable domain, remainder taken from reference TRBV18 and TRBJ2-5, is NAGVMQNPRHLVRRRGQEARLRCSPMKGHSHVYWYRQLPEEGLKFMVYLQKENIIDESGMPKERFSAEFPKEGPSILRIQQVVRGDSAAYFCASSPGTGQETQYFGPGTRLLVL.

The J gene is TRBJ2-3, the V gene TRBV19; D unclear. CDR1 and CDR2 from the germline V gene are LNHDA and SQIVND (reference sequence). The CDR3 has 13 amino acids. Trimming cost V 6 bases and J 4 bases, with 11 bases left between them. The CDR3 spells CASSRGWADTQYF. The CDR3 nucleotides read TGTGCCAGTAGCCGAGGTTGGGCAGATACGCAGTATTTT. The variable domain in full, completed from reference TRBV19 and TRBJ2-3, reads DGGITQSPKYLFRKEGQNVTLSCEQNLNHDAMYWYRQDPGQGLRLIYYSQIVNDFQKGDIAEGYSVSREKKESFPLTVTSAQKNPTAFYLCASSRGWADTQYFGPGTRLTVL.

The rearrangement joins TRBV7-8 to TRBJ2-7, with D perhaps TRBD1 (5 bases). Trimming removed 7 bases at V and 3 bases at J, with 13 bases between. Per germline, CDR1 SGHVS and CDR2 FQNEAQ. The CDR3 length is 13 residues. CDR3 sequence: CASKGDPIYEQYF. CDR3 nucleotide sequence: TGTGCCAGCAAAGGGGATCCCATCTACGAGCAGTACTTC.